The 24 T cell receptor beta chains given below trace back to one sample, sequenced in a study of blood T cell repertoires in COVID-19. Some clones are missing from TCRdb's copy, which holds only in-frame ones; the method was immunoSEQ multiplex PCR. Among about 77,000 clones listed, approximately 89% were seen once. Sequenced input: peripheral blood. These receptors were obtained from a woman older than 75 with acute or convalescent COVID-19.

The V call is TRBV5-4, the J call TRBJ2-5, with TRBD1 identical over 8 bases. Looked up from germline, CDR1 is SGHNT and CDR2 is YYREEE (reference sequence). Trimming cost V 3 bases and J 4 bases; bases outside gene matches: 5. The CDR3 spans 14 residues. CDR3 residues: CASSSQGARETQYF. The CDR3 DNA reads TGTGCCAGCAGCTCCCAGGGGGCTCGAGAGACCCAGTACTTC.

The chain carries TRBV6-2 or TRBV6-3 and TRBJ1-5; 9 nucleotides match TRBD1. The CDR3 runs to 16 residues. Germline V CDR1 and CDR2: MNHEY, SVGEGT. The trim removed 5 bases at V and 6 bases at J, leaving 11 bases unmatched. The CDR3 reads CASSTTGGPTSQPQHF. The CDR3 DNA sequence: TGTGCCAGCAGTACAACAGGGGGCCCTACCTCTCAGCCCCAGCATTTT.

The chain employs TRBV7-8 and TRBJ1-2, with 8 bases lining up with TRBD1. The CDR3 is 14 amino acids. The junction had 5 bases not matched to a gene; V was cut back by 4 bases and J by 4 bases. The germline V gene encodes CDR1 SGHVS and CDR2 FQNEAQ. The CDR3 bases are TGTGCCAGCAGCTCGGACAGGGCCTCCTATGGCTACACCTTC. Translated, it gives CASSSDRASYGYTF.

V gene TRBV6-7 combines with J gene TRBJ1-3, with 8 bases aligning to TRBD1. TRBV6-7 is marked as an open reading frame, function uncertain. The CDR3 totals 15 residues. The ends lost 2 bases at V and 6 bases at J; junction bases unmatched: 6. The CDR3 region is CASSYPGQVKNTIYF. The CDR3 DNA sequence: TGTGCCAGCAGTTACCCGGGACAGGTGAAAAACACCATATATTTT.

The CDR3 protein is CASSLAGGEQFF. The CDR3 nucleotides read TGTGCCAGCAGTTTAGCGGGAGGTGAGCAGTTCTTC. The rearrangement joins TRBV6-5 to TRBJ2-1; 10 positions agree with TRBD2. Germline CDR1 and CDR2: MNHEY and SVGAGI. Trimming took 4 bases from V and 9 from J; bases not matched to a gene: 0. This CDR3 contains 12 residues.

The chain has TRBV7-3 and TRBJ2-3; the match to TRBD2 covers 10 bases. With 5 bases clipped from V and 5 bases from J, the junction kept 4 bases outside the gene matches. Germline V gene data show CDR1 as SGHTA and CDR2 as FQGTGA. This CDR3 has 14 amino acids. CDR3 DNA sequence: TGTGCCAGCAGCAGCGGGAGGGCACTAGATACGCAGTATTTT. This translates into CASSSGRALDTQYF.

The CDR3 DNA reads as TGTGCCAGCAGCTCCGACCGGGACAGGGAGGTCTACACCTTC. Its protein is CASSSDRDREVYTF. The rearrangement joins TRBV7-9 to TRBJ1-2; TRBD1 agrees at 9 bases. J was trimmed by 10 bases and V by 4 bases; bases with no gene match: 10. The CDR3 consists of 14 residues. Germline V lookup: CDR1 SEHNR, CDR2 FQNEAQ (reference sequence).

The rearrangement links TRBV3-1 (or the pseudogene TRBV3-2) to TRBJ2-2; 7 bases agree with TRBD2. CDR3 length: 12 residues. Germline V CDR1 and CDR2: LGHDT, YNNKEL (reference sequence). After removal of 11 bases from V and 7 bases from J, the junction contained 7 bases not matched to a gene. The CDR3, as DNA: TGTGCCTGCTCTAGCGGTTTCGGGGAGCTGTTTTTT. Its protein product is CACSSGFGELFF.

The chain joins TRBV5-4 to TRBJ1-1, with no clear D. V was cut by 2 bases and J by 6 bases, with 11 bases left in between. This CDR3 region has 13 residues. From germline, CDR1 is SGHNT and CDR2 YYREEE (reference sequence). This CDR3 is CASSFDIPAEAFF. For the CDR3, the DNA is TGTGCCAGCAGCTTTGACATCCCCGCTGAAGCTTTCTTT.

This clone turned up a few times. The chain employs TRBV7-6 and TRBJ2-1; 11 bases are a match to TRBD2. Per germline, CDR1 SGHVS and CDR2 FNYEAQ. The V segment lost 1 base and the J segment 10 bases; nucleotides outside the gene matches: 6. CDR3 length: 15 amino acids. The CDR3 region has the DNA TGTGCCAGCAGCTTAGTTAGCGGGGGGGCGGTGGAGCAGTTCTTC. Its translation is CASSLVSGGAVEQFF. The whole variable domain, filled in from reference TRBV7-6 and TRBJ2-1, reads GAGVSQSPRYKVTKRGQDVALRCDPISGHVSLYWYRQALGQGPEFLTYFNYEAQQDKSGLPNDRFSAERPEGSISTLTIQRTEQRDSAMYRCASSLVSGGAVEQFFGPGTRLTVL.

The V and J genes are TRBV18 and TRBJ1-2; TRBD1 aligns across 10 bases. CDR3 size: 15 residues. CDR1 is KGHSH and CDR2 is LQKENI in the germline V gene. V was clipped by 3 bases and J by 8 bases; unmatched bases: 9. The CDR3: CASSPQGQGMRGYTF. In nucleotides, the CDR3 is TGTGCCAGCTCACCCCAGGGACAGGGGATGAGGGGCTACACCTTC.

This clone has more than one count but fewer than ten. The V gene is TRBV20-1, the J gene TRBJ2-2, with 7 bases identical to TRBD1. The CDR3 loop spans 13 amino acids. Per germline, CDR1 DFQATT and CDR2 SNEGSKA (reference sequence). After removal of 3 bases from V and 6 bases from J, the junction contained 4 bases not matched to a gene. CDR3 sequence (DNA): TGCAGTGCTAGTGACAGGGCACCCGGGGAGCTGTTTTTT. Protein sequence: CSASDRAPGELFF.

The V call is TRBV14, the J call TRBJ2-7; possible D gene TRBD1, 6 bases. V dropped 3 bases and J dropped 4 bases, with 16 bases sitting between them. Germline CDR1 and CDR2: SGHDN and FVKESK. This CDR3 is 15 amino acids long. As DNA, the CDR3 is TGTGCCAGCAGCCAGCTACAGGGATTTGTTTACGAGCAGTACTTC. It specifies CASSQLQGFVYEQYF.

Concerning this clone: The same CDR3 arises from other DNA sequences in this sample as well. The CDR3 DNA reads TGTGCCAGCAGCCTGGGACTAGCGTCGGATACGCAGTATTTT. Translated: CASSLGLASDTQYF. The V gene is TRBV7-2, the J gene TRBJ2-3, with 10 bases fitting TRBD2. V was clipped by 5 bases and J by 6 bases; unmatched bases: 5. This CDR3 is built from 14 residues. Germline V gene lookup returns CDR1 SGHTA and CDR2 FQGNSA.

The chain recombines TRBV7-8 with TRBJ2-5; a possible D gene is TRBD2 (5 bases). In germline, CDR1 is SGHVS, CDR2 FQNEAQ. The CDR3 has 10 residues. The V end lost 8 bases, the J end lost 5 bases, and 6 bases lay between the germline ends. This CDR3 is CASGGETQYF. In DNA form, the CDR3 reads TGTGCCAGCGGCGGGGAGACCCAGTACTTC. The full variable domain, its missing parts supplied by reference TRBV7-8 and TRBJ2-5, is GAGVSQSPRYKVAKRGQDVALRCDPISGHVSLFWYQQALGQGPEFLTYFQNEAQLDKSGLPSDRFFAERPEGSVSTLKIQRTQQEDSAVYLCASGGETQYFGPGTRLLVL.

The gene calls are TRBV6-5 and TRBJ2-3; perhaps TRBD1 as D (6 bases). Trimming stripped 2 bases from V and 0 bases from J, with 9 bases between. The CDR3 loop spans 15 amino acids. CDR1 is MNHEY and CDR2 is SVGAGI in the germline V gene. In nucleotides, the CDR3 is TGTGCCAGCAGTTACCGGACAGCTAGCACAGATACGCAGTATTTT. Its protein is CASSYRTASTDTQYF.

V and J are TRBV2 and TRBJ2-1; the match to TRBD2 covers 7 bases. With 7 bases clipped from V and 5 bases from J, the junction kept 11 bases outside the gene matches. Germline V CDR1 and CDR2: SNHLY, FYNNEI. The CDR3 runs 15 residues. CDR3 region: CASNLSGTKNNEQFF. The DNA of the CDR3 is TGTGCCAGCAACCTAAGCGGGACTAAAAACAATGAGCAGTTCTTC.

The chain couples TRBV2 to TRBJ1-3; D is possibly TRBD1 (6 bases). Germline CDR1 and CDR2: SNHLY and FYNNEI. V lost 6 bases and J 3 bases, leaving 12 bases between the germline ends. CDR3 length: 14 amino acids. The CDR3 coding sequence is TGTGCCAGCAGCGCACCACAGGGTGGAAACACCATATATTTT. This sequence encodes CASSAPQGGNTIYF. The variable domain in full, completed from reference TRBV2 and TRBJ1-3, reads EPEVTQTPSHQVTQMGQEVILRCVPISNHLYFYWYRQILGQKVEFLVSFYNNEISEKSEIFDDQFSVERPDGSNFTLKIRSTKLEDSAMYFCASSAPQGGNTIYFGEGSWLTVV.

This chain joins TRBV7-9 and TRBJ1-1; tentatively, D is TRBD1 (6 bases). Germline assignment: CDR1 SEHNR and CDR2 FQNEAQ (reference sequence). There are 17 residues in the CDR3. Trimming pared 4 bases from V and 3 bases from J, leaving 21 bases between. The DNA of the CDR3 is TGTGCCAGCAGCTCCGATTTCAGGGGTGAAACGGACACTGAAGCTTTCTTT. Translated: CASSSDFRGETDTEAFF. The variable domain in full, with the rest retrieved from reference TRBV7-9 and TRBJ1-1, is DTGVSQNPRHKITKRGQNVTFRCDPISEHNRLYWYRQTLGQGPEFLTYFQNEAQLEKSRLLSDRFSAERPKGSFSTLEIQRTEQGDSAMYLCASSSDFRGETDTEAFFGQGTRLTVV.

The chain links TRBV19 to TRBJ1-2; a weak D match, TRBD1 (5 bases). Trimming cost V 4 bases and J 8 bases, with 11 bases left between them. From germline, CDR1 is LNHDA and CDR2 SQIVND (reference sequence). The CDR3 runs to 12 residues. CDR3 bases: TGTGCCAGTAGTACGACAGCCTTCGGCTACACCTTC. It encodes CASSTTAFGYTF.

V gene TRBV7-9 combines with J gene TRBJ1-4; 9 bases are a match to TRBD1. The CDR3 has 14 residues. Germline V CDR1 and CDR2: SEHNR, FQNEAQ (reference sequence). Unmatched junction bases numbered 4, after V lost 3 bases and J lost 8 bases. The CDR3 nucleotides read TGTGCCAGCAGCTTTGGGACAGGGAACGAAAAACTGTTTTTT. It is translated as CASSFGTGNEKLFF.

The V and J genes are TRBV7-6 and TRBJ1-2, with D possibly TRBD1 on 5 matching bases. V was pared by 8 bases and J by 2 bases, with 27 bases between. The germline CDR1 and CDR2 sequences are SGHVS and FNYEAQ. The CDR3 length is 18 residues. The CDR3 is CASGELMAGSLANYGYTF. The CDR3 region has the DNA TGTGCCAGCGGAGAACTAATGGCAGGGTCACTAGCGAACTATGGCTACACCTTC.

The chain employs TRBV7-3 and TRBJ2-5, with 9 bases that match TRBD2. Trimming at V came to 4 bases and at J to 1 base, leaving 4 bases not matched to a gene. This CDR3 has 15 residues. Germline V CDR1 and CDR2: SGHTA, FQGTGA. The CDR3 DNA is TGTGCCAGCAGCTCCCAAGCGGGGGGCCAAGAGACCCAGTACTTC. Encoded protein: CASSSQAGGQETQYF.

The chain is built from TRBV7-2 and TRBJ2-1; no clear D. With 2 bases removed from V and 9 bases from J, the gap between germline ends came to 20 bases. Germline V lookup: CDR1 SGHTA, CDR2 FQGNSA. The CDR3 covers 16 residues. In DNA form, the CDR3 reads TGTGCCAGCAGCTTACTGGCGGCCACCACCCCCACTGAGCAGTTCTTC. The encoded protein is CASSLLAATTPTEQFF.